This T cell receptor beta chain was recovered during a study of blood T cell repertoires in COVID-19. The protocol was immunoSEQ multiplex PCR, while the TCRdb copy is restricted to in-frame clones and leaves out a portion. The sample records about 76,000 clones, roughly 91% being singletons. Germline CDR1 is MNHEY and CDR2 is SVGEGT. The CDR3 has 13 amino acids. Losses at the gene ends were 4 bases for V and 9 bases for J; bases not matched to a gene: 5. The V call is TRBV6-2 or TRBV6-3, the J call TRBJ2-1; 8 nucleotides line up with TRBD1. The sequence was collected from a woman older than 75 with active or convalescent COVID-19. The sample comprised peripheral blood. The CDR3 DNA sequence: TGTGCCAGCAGTTTTCAGGGGGCAGGTGAGCAGTTCTTC. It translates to CASSFQGAGEQFF.